This T cell receptor beta chain was recorded in a study of blood T cell repertoires in COVID-19. Study background: Symptom resolution, clearance, or two negative PCRs marked the recovered donors of Cohort 3.

In the study's own analysis: Cell counts per sample came from amplifying reference gene primers. The method was immunoSEQ multiplex PCR; TCRdb's version includes in-frame clones alone and lacks a portion of them. V and J calls and clone size are as listed in that table; D and trimming were resolved from the DNA. In the table there are approximately 150,000 clones, about 87% of which are singletons. Germline CDR1 reads SGHNT; CDR2 reads YYREEE (reference sequence). The CDR3 length is 14 residues. V was cut by 2 bases and J by 2 bases, with 8 bases left in between. Sequenced: PBMCs or T cells enriched from blood (not recorded which). The chain is built from TRBV5-4 and TRBJ1-3, with D tentatively TRBD1 (5 bases). This TCR came from a man over 45 in a cohort exposed to, infected with or recovered from COVID-19 (not recorded which). CDR3 nucleotide sequence: TGTGCCAGCAGCTTAGGAGGGGCTGGAAACACCATATATTTT. Its translation: CASSLGGAGNTIYF. Full variable domain (rest looked up from reference TRBV5-4 and TRBJ1-3): ETGVTQSPTHLIKTRGQQVTLRCSSQSGHNTVSWYQQALGQGPQFIFQYYREEENGRGNFPPRFSGLQFPNYSSELNVNALELDDSALYLCASSLGGAGNTIYFGEGSWLTVV.